The 25 T cell receptor beta chains below all came from one sample that was sequenced in a study of blood T cell repertoires in COVID-19. Assay used: immunoSEQ multiplex PCR; TCRdb lists only in-frame clones, some missing. The sample lists about 69,000 clones, approximately 80% occurring once. Sequencing was performed on peripheral blood. The source is a man aged 45-65 years with COVID-19, enrolled during active disease.

The V gene is TRBV6-5, the J gene TRBJ2-7; 9 bases fit TRBD1. The CDR3 extends over 15 amino acids. Germline V gives CDR1 MNHEY, CDR2 SVGAGI. V was pared by 6 bases and J by 5 bases, with 11 bases of the junction left unmatched. CDR3 in amino acids: CASRSEPQGANEQYF. Here the CDR3 DNA reads TGTGCCAGCAGGAGTGAGCCACAGGGGGCGAACGAGCAGTACTTC.

This chain connects TRBV6-5 to TRBJ1-1; TRBD1 aligns across 9 bases. Germline CDR1 and CDR2: MNHEY and SVGAGI. The CDR3 contains 13 residues. After removal of 7 bases from V and 3 bases from J, the junction contained 3 bases not matched to a gene. The CDR3 protein is CASNTGGHTEAFF. As DNA, the CDR3 is TGTGCCAGCAACACAGGGGGCCACACTGAAGCTTTCTTT.

As concerns this clone: One junction end does not reproduce the germline sequence, and a read error may be involved. The rearrangement joins TRBV2 to TRBJ1-2; possibly TRBD1 for D (6 bases). The CDR3 extends over 14 amino acids. Germline V gives CDR1 SNHLY, CDR2 FYNNEI. CDR3 nucleotide sequence: TGTGCCAGCAGTGGGGGTAGGGGCAGGGGTTCCGTGGCCTTC. Its translation: CASSGGRGRGSVAF.

V usage is TRBV2 and J usage is TRBJ1-5; D gene uncertain. The V gene's germline CDR1 is SNHLY and CDR2 FYNNEI. The CDR3 is 13 amino acids. The V and J ends lost 4 bases and 7 bases respectively, with 11 bases between them. This CDR3 is CASSGQDGQPQHF. CDR3 sequence (DNA): TGTGCCAGCAGTGGTCAGGATGGGCAGCCCCAGCATTTT.

The CDR3 DNA follows: TGTGCCAGCAGGGTGTTGGCGGTGAGCAATACGCAGTATTTT. This encodes CASRVLAVSNTQYF. The chain combines TRBV5-5 with TRBJ2-3; no definite D call. In germline, CDR1 is SGHKS, CDR2 YYEKEE (reference sequence). Trimming cost V 5 bases and J 7 bases, with 17 bases left between them. The CDR3 is 14 amino acids.

V gene TRBV2 combines with J gene TRBJ2-7, with D tentatively TRBD2 (7 bases). Per germline, CDR1 SNHLY and CDR2 FYNNEI. The CDR3 length is 13 residues. V lost 7 bases and J lost 5, with 15 bases in between. CDR3 protein: CASTGEGGDEQYF. Written as DNA, the CDR3 is TGTGCCAGCACCGGGGAGGGGGGTGACGAGCAGTACTTC.

The chain carries TRBV6-5 and TRBJ1-2; D gene uncertain. V lost 2 bases and J lost 5, with 9 bases in between. Per germline, CDR1 MNHEY and CDR2 SVGAGI. The CDR3 runs to 13 residues. Written as DNA, the CDR3 is TGTGCCAGCAGTTACGGAGGGAAGTATGGCTACACCTTC. Protein product: CASSYGGKYGYTF.

This rearrangement joins TRBV23-1 to TRBJ1-1, with 10 bases that match TRBD1. TRBV23-1 is an ORF for which the function is uncertain. After removal of 6 bases from V and 0 bases from J, the junction contained 7 bases not matched to a gene. The CDR3 spans 16 residues. The CDR3 protein is CASSRGQGHMNTEAFF. CDR3 DNA sequence: TGCGCCAGCAGCCGGGGACAGGGGCATATGAACACTGAAGCTTTCTTT.

The rearrangement links TRBV4-3 to TRBJ2-6, with TRBD2 as a possible D gene (8 bases). V was trimmed by 7 bases and J by 1 base, leaving 20 bases between them. CDR1 is LGHNA, CDR2 YSLEER, per germline. The CDR3 is made up of 18 amino acids. Written as DNA, the CDR3 is TGCGCCAGCACGGGGGGGGACAGCTCAGTATCTGGGGCCAACGTCCTGACTTTC. This encodes CASTGGDSSVSGANVLTF.

The chain carries TRBV7-9 and TRBJ1-2; 7 positions agree with TRBD1. CDR1 is SEHNR, CDR2 FQNEAQ, per germline (reference sequence). This CDR3 comprises 17 residues. The J segment lost 3 bases and the V segment lost 2 bases, leaving 12 bases of the junction unmatched. The chain's CDR3 is CASSLNPGQLNHYGYTF. As DNA, the CDR3 is TGTGCCAGCAGCTTAAATCCGGGACAGCTAAATCACTATGGCTACACCTTC.

For this clone: The junction departs from germline at one end; a sequencing error may be responsible. The chain is built from TRBV7-2 and TRBJ2-7; 8 nucleotides agree with TRBD2. Looked up from germline, CDR1 is SGHTA and CDR2 is FQGNSA. This CDR3 is built from 16 residues. The CDR3 DNA reads TGTGCCAGCTGCTTCGCGGGGGGTGGGGGTGGCTACGAGCAGTACTTC. Its protein product is CASCFAGGGGGYEQYF.

This clone has a handful of counts. The chain combines TRBV30 with TRBJ2-2; tentatively, D is TRBD2 (6 bases). This CDR3 region has 15 residues. V was clipped by 2 bases and J by 6 bases, with 16 bases between them. Germline loops: CDR1 GTSNPN, CDR2 SVGIG (reference sequence). CDR3 in DNA: TGTGCCTGGAGTCACCTTGGGCTAGCGTCCGGGGAGCTGTTTTTT. Its protein product is CAWSHLGLASGELFF.

CDR3 protein: CASSQGQGSEKLFF. CDR3 bases: TGCGCCAGCAGCCAGGGACAGGGTTCCGAAAAACTGTTTTTT. V and J are TRBV4-1 and TRBJ1-4; 9 bases are shared with TRBD1. Per the germline V gene, CDR1 is MGHRA and CDR2 is YSYEKL. The CDR3 length is 14 residues. V shed 3 bases and J 8 bases; nucleotides not matched to a gene: 4.

The gene calls are TRBV6-5 and TRBJ1-1; D not certain. The CDR3 sequence is 13 residues long. Trimming pared 6 bases from V and 0 bases from J, leaving 8 bases between. From germline, CDR1 is MNHEY and CDR2 SVGAGI. CDR3 sequence (DNA): TGTGCCAGCAGCCCCTATCTGAACACTGAAGCTTTCTTT. The encoded protein is CASSPYLNTEAFF.

The CDR3 DNA sequence: TGTGCCAGCCAGGACAGAACCTACGAGCAGTACTTC. Translating it yields CASQDRTYEQYF. This chain links TRBV19 with TRBJ2-7, with D perhaps TRBD1 (6 bases). Germline lookup yields CDR1 LNHDA and CDR2 SQIVND (reference sequence). Trimming pared 9 bases from V and 2 bases from J, leaving 11 bases between. The CDR3 loop spans 12 amino acids.

This clone came up once. This chain connects TRBV6-5 to TRBJ1-3, with D tentatively TRBD1 (5 bases). CDR1 and CDR2 (germline): MNHEY, SVGAGI. Trimming stripped 1 base from V and 1 base from J, with 11 bases between. The CDR3 extends over 16 amino acids. In DNA, the CDR3 is TGTGCCAGCAGTTACTATGCGGACACTTCTGGAAACACCATATATTTT. Amino acid sequence: CASSYYADTSGNTIYF.

This clone was detected once. The chain combines TRBV5-6 with TRBJ2-5; 9 bases match TRBD2. The CDR3 sequence is 15 residues long. Germline trimming cut 3 bases from V and 2 bases from J; bases unmatched to any gene: 5. In germline, CDR1 is SGHDT, CDR2 YYEEEE. CDR3 bases: TGTGCCAGCAGCTGGGCGGGGGGGATACAAGAGACCCAGTACTTC. Amino acid sequence: CASSWAGGIQETQYF.

This sequence joins TRBV9 and TRBJ2-6, with a weak D call TRBD1 (6 bases). The CDR3 loop spans 19 amino acids. Germline loops: CDR1 SGDLS, CDR2 YYNGEE. The ends were cut back, 3 bases at V and 0 bases at J, with 19 bases in the middle. CDR3 residues: CASSANRDTSSSGANVLTF. In DNA form, the CDR3 reads TGTGCCAGCAGCGCAAACCGGGACACCTCAAGCTCTGGGGCCAACGTCCTGACTTTC.

V and J are TRBV6-5 and TRBJ2-3, with 7 bases lining up with TRBD1. The CDR3 runs to 15 residues. Germline assignment: CDR1 MNHEY and CDR2 SVGAGI. V was clipped by 6 bases and J by 2 bases; unmatched bases: 8. The CDR3 loop is CASSPFDRDTDTQYF. DNA for the CDR3: TGTGCCAGCAGCCCCTTCGACAGGGACACAGATACGCAGTATTTT.

The table lists this clone with a few counts. The V call is TRBV5-4, the J call TRBJ1-2; 7 nucleotides line up with TRBD1. Unmatched junction bases numbered 6, after V lost 4 bases and J lost 6 bases. This CDR3 contains 13 residues. Germline CDR1 reads SGHNT; CDR2 reads YYREEE (reference sequence). The CDR3 protein is CASSPDRDDGYTF. CDR3 nucleotide sequence: TGTGCCAGCAGCCCAGACAGGGATGATGGCTACACCTTC. Looking up the rest from reference TRBV5-4 and TRBJ1-2 gives the full variable domain: ETGVTQSPTHLIKTRGQQVTLRCSSQSGHNTVSWYQQALGQGPQFIFQYYREEENGRGNFPPRFSGLQFPNYSSELNVNALELDDSALYLCASSPDRDDGYTFGSGTRLTVV.

Comment on this clone: An end of the junction does not agree with germline; a read error may underlie this. The V gene is TRBV2, the J gene TRBJ1-6; TRBD1 matches at 7 bases. Germline CDR1 reads SNHLY; CDR2 reads FYNNEI. The CDR3 runs 11 residues. The CDR3 bases are TGTGCCAGCAGTGAGGAGGGACAGTTCCTCTTT. As protein: CASSEEGQFLF.

V and J are TRBV29-1 and TRBJ2-3, with D possibly matching TRBD2 (6 bases). V was pared by 0 bases and J by 1 base, with 11 bases between. CDR3 length: 15 amino acids. CDR1 is SQVTM and CDR2 is ANQGSEA in the germline V gene. The CDR3 protein is CSVEEGGSGTDTQYF. DNA for the CDR3: TGCAGCGTTGAAGAGGGGGGATCTGGCACAGATACGCAGTATTTT.

The genes are TRBV2 and TRBJ2-3; D not certain. The CDR3 is 12 amino acids. Deletions cut 7 bases from V and 4 bases from J, with 9 bases between. Looked up from germline, CDR1 is SNHLY and CDR2 is FYNNEI. The CDR3 nucleotides read TGTGCCAGCAACAGCTATGCAGATACGCAGTATTTT. Protein product: CASNSYADTQYF.

The V gene is TRBV18, the J gene TRBJ1-4; D perhaps matches TRBD1 (6 bases). This CDR3 comprises 14 residues. Germline V CDR1 and CDR2: KGHSH, LQKENI. The V end lost 1 base, the J end lost 5 bases, and 8 bases lay between the germline ends. The CDR3 reads CASSPQGVNEKLFF. The CDR3 DNA sequence: TGTGCCAGCTCACCACAGGGGGTGAATGAAAAACTGTTTTTT.

The chain uses TRBV27 and TRBJ1-5; 9 nucleotides line up with TRBD1. The germline gives CDR1 MNHEY, CDR2 SMNVEV (reference sequence). This CDR3 comprises 17 residues. V shed 2 bases, J shed 4 bases, and the junction held 9 bases outside the gene matches. The CDR3 sequence is CASSLNQDRGLNQPQHF. The CDR3 DNA follows: TGTGCCAGCAGTTTAAACCAGGACAGGGGATTAAATCAGCCCCAGCATTTT.